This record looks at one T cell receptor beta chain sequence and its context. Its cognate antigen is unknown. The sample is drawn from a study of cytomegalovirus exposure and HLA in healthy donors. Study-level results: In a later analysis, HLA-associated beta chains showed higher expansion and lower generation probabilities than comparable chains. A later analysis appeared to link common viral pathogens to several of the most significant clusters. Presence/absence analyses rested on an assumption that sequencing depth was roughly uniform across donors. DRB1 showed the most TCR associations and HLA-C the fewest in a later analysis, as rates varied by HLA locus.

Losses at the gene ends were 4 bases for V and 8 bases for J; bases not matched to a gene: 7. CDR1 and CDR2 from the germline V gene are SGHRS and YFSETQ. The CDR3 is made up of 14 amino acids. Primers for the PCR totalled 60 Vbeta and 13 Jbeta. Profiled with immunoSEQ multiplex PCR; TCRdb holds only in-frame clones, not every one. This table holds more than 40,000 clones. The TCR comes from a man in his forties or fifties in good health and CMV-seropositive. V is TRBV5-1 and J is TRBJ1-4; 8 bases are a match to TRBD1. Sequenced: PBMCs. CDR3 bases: TGCGCCAGCAGCCTAGGACAGGGTGGAGAAAAACTGTTTTTT. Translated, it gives CASSLGQGGEKLFF.